The present entry profiles one T cell receptor (beta chain) with its context. This clonotype was counted at least ten times. Its antigen specificity is not known. No base quality information exists; no much larger clone differs at one position. CDR1 and CDR2 are read off the germline V gene as MGHRA and YSYEKL. The CDR3 covers 15 residues, taking in both the cysteine and the phenylalanine. Only the CDR3 portion is preserved as DNA: 45 bases, with reading frame beginning at the first base. Germline trimming: 4 bases from V, 5 bases from J; junction bases outside gene matches: 4. This entry comes from a study of T-cell memory formation after mild COVID-19 (dated by TCRdb to 2020 to 2022). A note on the overall study: Most TCR sequence clusters were specific to one of the two donors. In a couple of donors, T-cell clones that expanded and contracted after mild COVID-19 were tracked by sequencing TCRalpha and TCRbeta repertoires over time. The cohort was made up of two young adult volunteers, one female and one male, who were previously healthy.

What the authors observed across the whole study: The second-wave clones that peaked on day 37 were not confirmed to be SARS-CoV-2 specific. Only a couple of mild cases were covered by the study, and larger cohorts that include severe cases with pre-infection samples were considered necessary. Contracting CD4+ clones were located mainly in the CM and EM memory subsets, whereas CD8+ clones were found to be enriched in EMRA. Some responding clones were detected in pre-infection memory, suggesting pre-existing cross-reactive memory T cells joined the SARS-CoV-2 response. Balanced CD4/CD8 phenotypes were observed for clones contracting from day 15 to 85, whereas a bias towards CD4+ was observed for a second wave of clones expanding from day 15 to 37.

Ficoll-Paque density gradient centrifugation was the method used to isolate PBMCs. Sequenced on an Illumina NovaSeq 6000. cDNA libraries for TCRalpha and TCRbeta were prepared by 5'RACE using constant-segment primers, with sample barcodes and unique molecular identifiers added. RNA was extracted from every sample with Trizol reagent. Library amplification was performed in two PCR steps, and a second sample barcode and Illumina TruSeq adapters were introduced in the second step. Sequencing of the libraries was done on an Illumina NovaSeq, producing 2 x 150 bp paired-end reads. The source study handled its data this way. Demultiplexing of reads and collapsing into UMI-guided consensus sequences were performed with migec v1.2.7. Using mixcr v2.1.11, UMI consensuses were aligned to TRA and TRB V and J templates and then assembled into clonotypes. Expanded or contracted clonotypes were those called significant by both edgeR and NoisET, with noise models trained on biological replicates. For edgeR calls, a false discovery rate-adjusted p below 0.01 and a log2 fold-change threshold of 1 were applied. As an exploratory analysis of dynamics, max-normalized trajectories of the 1000 most abundant clonotypes were examined with PCA combined with hierarchical clustering. Separately sequenced CD4+ and CD8+ repertoires were used to assign a CD4 or CD8 phenotype to each responding clone. TCRdb trimmed the raw reads at Q25, called clones with MiXCR and kept productive beta chains. Rows matching on CDR3 protein sequence are summarized as one entry with the most common DNA and genes. These V and J calls are TCRdb output, not the study's own analysis. This sample holds 250,000 to 400,000 distinct CDR3 sequences; 14% were observed only once. Around a fifth of the sample is in the top ten clones.

What was sequenced was PBMCs or a T cell subset sorted from them (not recorded which). Recombination joined TRBV4-1 with TRBJ2-1; 11 nucleotides in the junction match TRBD2. The sequence came from a man younger than 30 who had mild COVID-19 (a few samples of this study predate the infection). The sample titles of this study are shuffled in the database, so cell type and time point are left out; the donor was told from shared clones. The sequence in DNA is TGCGCCAGCAGCCGAGGACTAGCGGGTCACAATGAGCAGTTCTTC. It is translated as CASSRGLAGHNEQFF.